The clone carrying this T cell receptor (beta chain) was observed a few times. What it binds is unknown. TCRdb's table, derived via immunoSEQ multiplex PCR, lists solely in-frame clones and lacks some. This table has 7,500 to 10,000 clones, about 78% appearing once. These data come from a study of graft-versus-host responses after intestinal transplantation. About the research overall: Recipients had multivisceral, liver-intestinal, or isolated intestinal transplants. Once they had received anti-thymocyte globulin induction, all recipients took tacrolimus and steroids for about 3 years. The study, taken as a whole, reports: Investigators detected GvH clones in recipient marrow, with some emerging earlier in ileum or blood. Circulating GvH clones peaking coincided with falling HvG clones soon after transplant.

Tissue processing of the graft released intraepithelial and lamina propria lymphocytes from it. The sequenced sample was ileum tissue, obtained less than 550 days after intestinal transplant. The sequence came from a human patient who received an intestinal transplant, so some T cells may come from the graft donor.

In DNA form, the CDR3 reads TGTGCCATCAGGACTAGCGGGAACACCGGGGAGCTGTTTTTT. Translated: CAIRTSGNTGELFF. The rearrangement joins TRBV10-3 to TRBJ2-2; 9 bases align to TRBD2. CDR3 length: 14 amino acids. V lost 6 bases to trimming and J lost 1 base; unmatched junction nucleotides: 0. Germline CDR1 and CDR2: ENHRY and SYGVKD.